This TCR beta chain appears in the sequencing data of a study of blood T cells in healthy people across ages. Study-wide points: The long-lived group displayed more naive CD4+ cells, plus higher diversity, than the aged donors did. Donor CMV infection status was unknown, possibly confounding age-related changes in expanded clonotypes.

As regards this clonotype: The antigen is not known.

A second PCR, run for about 7 to 11 cycles, used a sample-barcoded 5' primer plus a J-beta primer mix. Researchers report that each sample yielded at least 3 million CDR3-containing paired-end reads. TCRdb re-analysed the 5' RACE reads in MiXCR, keeping a single row per CDR3 protein. The table lists fewer than 750,000 distinct CDR3 sequences, about 50% of them singletons, with 13% in the top ten. With each sample, at least 5.5 micrograms of total RNA were extracted. This CDR3 spans 16 amino acids. Between the trimmed V and J ends, which lost 2 bases and 0 bases, there was a span of 13 bases. CDR1 and CDR2 from the germline V gene are SGDLS and YYNGEE.

This clonotype originated in an elderly woman in good health. Sequenced input: blood. The chain joins TRBV9 to TRBJ2-3; D might be TRBD1 (6 bases). The CDR3 loop reads CASSVHLGASTDTQYF. In DNA, the CDR3 is TGTGCCAGCAGCGTGCATCTGGGGGCCAGCACAGATACGCAGTATTTT.